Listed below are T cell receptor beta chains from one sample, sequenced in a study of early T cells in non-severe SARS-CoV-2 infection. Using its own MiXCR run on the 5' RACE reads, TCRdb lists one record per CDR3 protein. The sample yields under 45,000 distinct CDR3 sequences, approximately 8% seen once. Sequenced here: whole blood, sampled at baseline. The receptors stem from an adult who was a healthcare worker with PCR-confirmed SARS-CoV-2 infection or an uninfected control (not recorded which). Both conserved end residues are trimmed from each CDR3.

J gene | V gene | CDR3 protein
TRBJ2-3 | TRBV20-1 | SARDSGGYTDTQY
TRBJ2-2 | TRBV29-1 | SVDPSNTGELF
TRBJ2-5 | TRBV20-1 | SANSGGPLQETQY
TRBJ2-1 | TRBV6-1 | ASTSTNLGSNEQF
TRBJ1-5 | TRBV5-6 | ASSNRQGKGQPQH
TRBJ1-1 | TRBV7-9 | ASARGRGQSTEAF
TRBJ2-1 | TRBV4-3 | ASSQGGWGDYNEQF
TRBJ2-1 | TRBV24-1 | ATRASGGANEQF
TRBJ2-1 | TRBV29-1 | SVEFRGQAHNEQF
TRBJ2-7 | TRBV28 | ASSPTGDPSYEQY
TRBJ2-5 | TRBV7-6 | ASSLLASETQY
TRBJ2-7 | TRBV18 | ASSPPGLNGEQY
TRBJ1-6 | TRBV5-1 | ASSSLPLTPRLDSPLH
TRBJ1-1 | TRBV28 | ASSPQGGPGTEAF
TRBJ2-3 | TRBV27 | ASRKDSTKDTQY
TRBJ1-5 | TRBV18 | ASQTGNQPQH
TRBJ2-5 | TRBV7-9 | ASSLEQFGETQY
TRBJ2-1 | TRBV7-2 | ASRPTSGAYNEQF
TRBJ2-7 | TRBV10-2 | ASRLEYSGGASNEQY
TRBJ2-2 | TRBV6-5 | ASSTREAGELF
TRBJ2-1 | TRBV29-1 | SVEKRTPYNEQF
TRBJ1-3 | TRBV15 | ATSSEAGGGNTIY
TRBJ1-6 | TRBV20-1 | SASSLGISYNSPLH
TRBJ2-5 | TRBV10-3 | AISDIRTSDRVQQETQY
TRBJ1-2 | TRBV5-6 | ASSPSTGLSDGYT
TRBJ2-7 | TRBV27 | ASSPEYGTRFREQY
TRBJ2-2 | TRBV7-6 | ATTGAVRTGELF
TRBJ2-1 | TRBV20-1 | SARNPRSLTNEQF
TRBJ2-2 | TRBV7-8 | ASGDSNTGELF
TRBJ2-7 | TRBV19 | ASSLMPDRPGQPWSEQY
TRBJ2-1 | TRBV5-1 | ASSGTASYNEQF
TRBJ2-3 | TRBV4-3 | ASSQADRATDTQY
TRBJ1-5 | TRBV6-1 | ASTAGTPRQPQH
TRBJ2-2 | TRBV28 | ASSLSTGELF
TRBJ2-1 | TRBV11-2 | ASSLATGGAMF
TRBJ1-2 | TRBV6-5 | ASSYYGDSSNYGYT
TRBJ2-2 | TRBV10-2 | ASRETGRDTGELF
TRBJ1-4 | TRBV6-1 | ASSEGGVNNEKLF
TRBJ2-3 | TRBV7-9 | ASSYGTESTDTQY
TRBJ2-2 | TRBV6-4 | ASSAQDSNTGELF
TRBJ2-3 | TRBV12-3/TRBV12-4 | ASTRRWGTGTDTQY
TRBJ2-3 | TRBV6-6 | ASRYALGEVSDTQY
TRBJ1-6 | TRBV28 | ASSPPVPKSSYNSPLH
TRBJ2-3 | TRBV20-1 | SATRGGGSTDTQY